The 18 T cell receptor beta chains below all came from one sample that was sequenced in a study of blood T cells in healthy people across ages. Primed by a sample-barcoded 5' primer and a J-beta primer mix, a second PCR proceeded for about 7 to 12 cycles. TCRdb analysed the 5' RACE reads with MiXCR anew, one entry per CDR3 protein. The table has roughly 1.5 million distinct CDR3 sequences, roughly two fifths seen once. The sequencing input was blood. The receptors come from a woman aged 18-29 years in good health.

This clonotype was observed a few times. This chain uses TRBV18 with TRBJ2-7; 8 bases agree with TRBD2. This CDR3 region has 14 residues. Per germline, CDR1 KGHSH and CDR2 LQKENI. After removal of 5 bases from V and 2 bases from J, the junction contained 5 bases not matched to a gene. The CDR3 region is CASSFGTSTYEQYF. The CDR3 DNA is TGTGCCAGCTCATTTGGGACTAGTACCTACGAGCAGTACTTC. Drawing the rest from reference TRBV18 and TRBJ2-7, the complete variable domain is NAGVMQNPRHLVRRRGQEARLRCSPMKGHSHVYWYRQLPEEGLKFMVYLQKENIIDESGMPKERFSAEFPKEGPSILRIQQVVRGDSAAYFCASSFGTSTYEQYFGPGTRLTVT.

About this clonotype: A single base separates this from a much larger clone, so it may be a read error. This chain links TRBV12-3 or TRBV12-4 with TRBJ2-3; D unresolved. The CDR3 contains 12 residues. Written as DNA, the CDR3 is TGTGTCAGCAGTTTGATAGCAGATACGCAGTATTTT. Translated: CVSSLIADTQYF.

The DNA of the CDR3 is TGCAGCGTCCCGGGACTAGCGGCTGACACCGGGGAGCTGTTTTTT. Translation gives CSVPGLAADTGELFF. The genes are TRBV29-1 and TRBJ2-2; 11 bases map to TRBD2. The V gene end was trimmed by 6 bases and the J gene end by 3 bases; junction bases not matched to a gene: 6. The CDR3 loop spans 15 amino acids. Germline V lookup: CDR1 SQVTM, CDR2 ANQGSEA.

This clonotype has only a few counts. The CDR3: CASSVPGHIVSGANVLTF. The CDR3 nucleotides read TGTGCCAGCAGCGTACCGGGACATATAGTCTCTGGGGCCAACGTCCTGACTTTC. The rearrangement uses TRBV5-6 and TRBJ2-6, with D possibly matching TRBD1 (6 bases). The CDR3 length is 18 residues. CDR1 is SGHDT and CDR2 is YYEEEE in the germline V gene. Trimming stripped 4 bases from V and 0 bases from J, with 17 bases between.

V gene TRBV28 combines with J gene TRBJ2-7; 8 bases agree with TRBD1. V trimming: 4 bases; J trimming: 4 bases; junction bases outside the gene matches: 9. Germline V gene sequence: CDR1 MDHEN, CDR2 SYDVKM. This CDR3 is 15 amino acids long. CDR3 bases: TGTGCCAGCAGTTCCCACAGGGGGTGGTTATACGAGCAGTACTTC. Translation: CASSSHRGWLYEQYF.

DNA of the CDR3: TGTGCCATCAGTCAACAGGGGCCGAACACTGAAGCTTTCTTT. Translating gives CAISQQGPNTEAFF. V is TRBV10-3 and J is TRBJ1-1; the match to TRBD1 covers 7 bases. The CDR3 is made up of 14 amino acids. Germline V gene data show CDR1 as ENHRY and CDR2 as SYGVKD. The V gene end was trimmed by 5 bases and the J gene end by 1 base; junction bases not matched to a gene: 4.

This clonotype was found many times. V usage is TRBV10-3 and J usage is TRBJ2-7; a possible D gene is TRBD2 (6 bases). The CDR3 contains 12 residues. V lost 2 bases to trimming and J lost 7 bases, with 9 bases between them. The germline CDR1 and CDR2 sequences are ENHRY and SYGVKD. CDR3 DNA sequence: TGTGCCATCAGTGAGACAGGAGGGGAGCAGTACTTC. It yields the protein CAISETGGEQYF.

This clonotype was detected only a few times. The CDR3 coding sequence is TGTGCCAGCAGCTTGGGTTCAAACATTCAGTACTTC. As protein: CASSLGSNIQYF. This sequence joins TRBV5-5 and TRBJ2-4; D gene ambiguous. This CDR3 comprises 12 residues. The germline V gene encodes CDR1 SGHKS and CDR2 YYEKEE (reference sequence). V was pared by 0 bases and J by 6 bases, with 4 bases between.

This chain joins TRBV21-1 and TRBJ2-6; TRBD1 is the table's D call, not checked against the DNA. TRBV21-1 is assigned pseudogene status. The CDR3 is 17 residues long. CDR3 amino acids: CASRRQGVPFGANVLTF. CDR3 DNA sequence: TGTGCCAGCAGGAGACAGGGGGTGCCCTTTGGGGCCAACGTCCTGACTTTC.

The chain links TRBV6-5 to TRBJ1-6; D gene unclear. CDR3 length: 14 amino acids. The V end was cut by 5 bases, the J end by 0 bases, with 5 bases between. Germline CDR1 and CDR2: MNHEY and SVGAGI. As DNA, the CDR3 is TGTGCCAGCAGTAAAAGCTCCTATAATTCACCCCTCCACTTT. Residues: CASSKSSYNSPLHF.

The genes are TRBV7-9 and TRBJ1-1; 10 nucleotides align to TRBD1. The CDR3 is 14 residues long. The junction had 5 bases not matched to a gene; V was cut back by 5 bases and J by 5 bases. The germline CDR1 and CDR2 sequences are SEHNR and FQNEAQ (reference sequence). The CDR3 DNA is TGTGCCAGCAGCCATCGGACAGGGGGAACTGAAGCTTTCTTT. Translated: CASSHRTGGTEAFF.

This clonotype has a handful of counts. The J gene is TRBJ2-7, the V gene TRBV20-1, with D tentatively TRBD2 (6 bases). In germline, CDR1 is DFQATT, CDR2 SNEGSKA (reference sequence). V dropped 5 bases and J dropped 5 bases, with 16 bases sitting between them. This CDR3 spans 13 amino acids. The CDR3 loop is CSAGGLGDHEQYF. The CDR3 DNA reads as TGCAGTGCTGGGGGACTTGGGGACCACGAGCAGTACTTC.

This clonotype was counted a few times. The J gene is TRBJ2-1, the V gene TRBV27; D remains unclear. The CDR3 runs to 11 residues. Trimming stripped 6 bases from V and 6 bases from J, with 6 bases between. Germline-derived CDR1 and CDR2 are MNHEY and SMNVEV (reference sequence). The CDR3 here is CASRSVNEQFF. As DNA, the CDR3 is TGTGCCAGCAGGTCGGTCAATGAGCAGTTCTTC.

Regarding this clonotype: The junction departs from germline at one end; a sequencing error may be responsible. This chain connects TRBV12-3 or TRBV12-4 to TRBJ2-7, with D uncertain. The CDR3 length is 11 residues. For the CDR3, the DNA is TGTGTCAGCAGTTTAAGTGATGAGCAGTACTTC. This codes for CVSSLSDEQYF.

This clonotype came up a few times. The V gene is TRBV3-1, the J gene TRBJ2-3; 8 bases map to TRBD2. CDR1 and CDR2 (germline): LGHDT, YNNKEL (reference sequence). The ends lost 0 bases at V and 2 bases at J; junction bases unmatched: 7. The CDR3 is 17 residues long. DNA of the CDR3: TGTGCCAGCAGCCAAGATCAGCGGGGGCGACCCACAGATACGCAGTATTTT. Residues: CASSQDQRGRPTDTQYF.

In this sample, this clonotype turned up a few times. The CDR3 sequence is CASSLVQANYGYTF. The CDR3 nucleotides are TGTGCCAGCAGCTTAGTGCAGGCTAACTATGGCTACACCTTC. The V call is TRBV7-2, the J call TRBJ1-2; D remains ambiguous. CDR1 is SGHTA, CDR2 FQGNSA, per germline. The CDR3 runs to 14 residues. Between the trimmed V and J ends, which lost 1 base and 0 bases, there was a span of 6 bases.

The J gene is TRBJ2-3, the V gene TRBV7-2; D not certain. Trimming shortened V by 5 bases and J by 2 bases, and 11 bases separated the two germline ends. The CDR3 runs to 14 residues. CDR1 and CDR2 (germline): SGHTA, FQGNSA. CDR3 DNA: TGTGCCAGCAGCCCCGGGTTACTCACAGATACGCAGTATTTT. The encoded protein is CASSPGLLTDTQYF.

This chain links TRBV29-1 with TRBJ2-2; the match to TRBD1 covers 8 bases. The V segment lost 3 bases and the J segment 7 bases; nucleotides outside the gene matches: 10. Germline V gene lookup returns CDR1 SQVTM and CDR2 ANQGSEA. This CDR3 region has 15 residues. The CDR3 sequence: CSVELAGGKDGELFF. CDR3 nucleotide sequence: TGCAGCGTTGAGTTGGCAGGGGGCAAGGACGGGGAGCTGTTTTTT.